This TCR beta chain was sequenced in a study of OX40 agonist ivuxolimab in advanced cancers. About the study: Those treated in dose escalation had hepatocellular carcinoma, melanoma, renal cell cancer or head and neck cancer.

Produced via immunoSEQ multiplex PCR; TCRdb's table is partial and in-frame only. The sample records 37,000 or so clones, around four fifths being singletons. V lost 4 bases and J lost 6, with 13 bases in between. CDR1 is SGHRS, CDR2 YFSETQ, per germline. The CDR3 spans 13 residues. In the case of this clone: Antigen specificity is unknown.

Study-level points and caveats: Partly responding patients at 0.1-3.0 mg/kg showed some of the smallest clonal expansion.

The sequence derives from an adult with an advanced solid tumor such as melanoma, head and neck, liver or kidney cancer. The sample consisted of CD4+ or CD8+ T cells sorted from blood, taken in a trial of the OX40 agonist ivuxolimab. This chain connects TRBV5-1 to TRBJ1-2; D not resolved. The CDR3 is CASSLPDGDGYTF. The DNA of the CDR3 is TGCGCCAGCAGCCTTCCGGACGGGGATGGCTACACCTTC.